A single sample is the source of the 11 T cell receptor beta chains below, sequenced in a study of T cell changes during pregnancy in multiple sclerosis. Generated by immunoSEQ multiplex PCR, the TCRdb table keeps only in-frame clones and is missing some. The data hold 33,000 or so clones, with 90% to 95% observed a single time. The sequences come from CD8+ T cells from peripheral blood mononuclear cells, collected in the second trimester of pregnancy. These receptors came from a female donor in good health, enrolled as a control in a pregnancy study.

V is TRBV6-5 and J is TRBJ2-7; 9 bases are a match to TRBD1. CDR1 MNHEY and CDR2 SVGAGI come from the germline V gene. V shed 5 bases and J 5 bases; nucleotides not matched to a gene: 7. The CDR3 extends over 14 amino acids. In DNA, the CDR3 is TGTGCCAGCAGTGTTACAGGGGGCCTCAACGAGCAGTACTTC. Translated, it gives CASSVTGGLNEQYF.

The chain employs TRBV7-2 and TRBJ1-1, with D perhaps matching TRBD1 (5 bases). CDR3 length: 13 amino acids. Germline loops: CDR1 SGHTA, CDR2 FQGNSA. Deletions cut 4 bases from V and 3 bases from J, with 9 bases between. The CDR3 sequence: CASSWGVDTEAFF. The CDR3 nucleotides are TGTGCCAGCAGCTGGGGGGTGGACACTGAAGCTTTCTTT.

The rearrangement uses TRBV27 and TRBJ1-1; D is ambiguous. This CDR3 is built from 11 residues. Trimming shortened V by 6 bases and J by 6 bases, and 8 bases separated the two germline ends. The germline CDR1 and CDR2 sequences are MNHEY and SMNVEV (reference sequence). CDR3 protein: CASSGGAEAFF. For the CDR3, the DNA is TGTGCCAGCAGCGGTGGTGCTGAAGCTTTCTTT.

The chain employs TRBV27 and TRBJ2-7; a possible D gene is TRBD1 (6 bases). Trimming left V 6 bases short and J 5 bases short, with 11 bases between. CDR1 and CDR2 from the germline V gene are MNHEY and SMNVEV (reference sequence). This CDR3 has 12 amino acids. The chain's CDR3 is CASSPGTHEQYF. The CDR3 DNA follows: TGTGCCAGCAGCCCCGGGACACACGAGCAGTACTTC.

V gene TRBV5-8 combines with J gene TRBJ1-4; TRBD1 matches 8 bases. This CDR3 contains 16 residues. Per the germline V gene, CDR1 is SGHTS and CDR2 is YDEGEE. With 5 bases clipped from V and 0 bases from J, the junction kept 6 bases outside the gene matches. The DNA for the CDR3 is TGTGCCAGCAGATCGGGACAGGTTGCAACTAATGAAAAACTGTTTTTT. This encodes CASRSGQVATNEKLFF.

This clone occurred a few times. This chain joins TRBV29-1 and TRBJ2-1, with 9 bases lining up with TRBD1. The CDR3 covers 13 residues. The V gene's germline CDR1 is SQVTM and CDR2 ANQGSEA. V was pared by 4 bases and J by 7 bases, with 5 bases of the junction left unmatched. The CDR3 loop reads CSVVGQGTNEQFF. The CDR3 coding sequence is TGCAGCGTTGTGGGACAGGGTACTAATGAGCAGTTCTTC.

The chain is built from TRBV6-4 and TRBJ2-2; tentatively, D is TRBD2 (5 bases). The germline V gene has CDR1 MRHNA and CDR2 SNTAGT. The CDR3 covers 13 residues. Trimming removed 6 bases from V and 5 bases from J, with 10 bases in between. CDR3 amino acids: CASSSGETGELFF. CDR3 in DNA: TGTGCCAGCAGCTCCGGGGAAACCGGGGAGCTGTTTTTT.

The chain joins TRBV7-9 to TRBJ1-4, with D perhaps matching TRBD1 (5 bases). Per the germline V gene, CDR1 is SEHNR and CDR2 is FQNEAQ (reference sequence). The CDR3 sequence is 16 residues long. V was shortened by 4 bases and J by 6 bases, with 18 bases between the two germline ends. Written as DNA, the CDR3 is TGTGCCAGCAGCTACAACGGAGGAGGGGTAGATGAAAAACTGTTTTTT. This encodes CASSYNGGGVDEKLFF.

The chain uses TRBV10-3 and TRBJ2-7; 9 positions agree with TRBD1. CDR1 is ENHRY, CDR2 SYGVKD, per germline. Losses at the gene ends were 0 bases for V and 4 bases for J; bases not matched to a gene: 7. The CDR3 is made up of 16 amino acids. CDR3 sequence (DNA): TGTGCCATCAGTGAGTCGGGGACAGGGACATTTTACGAGCAGTACTTC. Its protein is CAISESGTGTFYEQYF.

The chain carries TRBV30 and TRBJ1-2; TRBD1 is a possible D gene (6 bases). This CDR3 spans 14 amino acids. Germline V gene sequence: CDR1 GTSNPN, CDR2 SVGIG (reference sequence). V dropped 0 bases and J dropped 3 bases, with 11 bases sitting between them. The CDR3 nucleotides read TGTGCCTGGAGTGTACCCAGGGGCGACTATGGCTACACCTTC. It encodes CAWSVPRGDYGYTF.

The rearrangement uses TRBV9 and TRBJ1-6; D not resolved. Germline V gene lookup returns CDR1 SGDLS and CDR2 YYNGEE. CDR3 length: 17 residues. Deletions cut 0 bases from V and 4 bases from J, with 14 bases between. The CDR3 DNA is TGTGCCAGCAGCGTAGGAGGCGATCCCACATATAATTCACCCCTCCACTTT. Its protein is CASSVGGDPTYNSPLHF.